The 8 T cell receptor beta chains given below trace back to one sample, sequenced in a study of cytomegalovirus exposure and HLA in healthy donors. Primers: 60 Vbeta forward and 13 Jbeta reverse. Assay used: immunoSEQ multiplex PCR; TCRdb lists only in-frame clones, some missing. Here the sample spans 95,000 to 150,000 clones, roughly 71% being singletons. The sequenced material came from PBMCs. The receptors shown here come from a woman aged 45 to 65 in good health and CMV-seropositive.

The chain couples TRBV21-1 to TRBJ1-4; the D call in the table, TRBD1, was not verified against the DNA. TRBV21-1 counts as a pseudogene. The CDR3 covers 17 residues. The CDR3 loop is CASSKNWDRGMRGKLFF. Written as DNA, the CDR3 is TGTGCCAGCAGCAAGAACTGGGACAGGGGGATGAGAGGAAAACTGTTTTTT.

The chain links TRBV7-9 to TRBJ2-2; 8 bases map to TRBD2. The CDR3 is 14 residues long. J gave up 5 bases and V 3 bases, and 2 bases lay outside the gene matches. Per the germline V gene, CDR1 is SEHNR and CDR2 is FQNEAQ (reference sequence). CDR3 nucleotide sequence: TGTGCCAGCAGCTTGGCGGGGGGTACCGGGGAGCTGTTTTTT. This translates into CASSLAGGTGELFF.

V and J are TRBV11-2 and TRBJ2-1, with D possibly TRBD1 on 6 matching bases. V lost 4 bases and J 0 bases, leaving 22 bases between the germline ends. Germline CDR1 and CDR2: SGHAT and FQNNGV. The CDR3 consists of 19 residues. CDR3 in amino acids: CASSSFPRGLSSSYNEQFF. The CDR3, as DNA: TGTGCCAGCAGCTCCTTCCCCAGGGGTCTCTCGAGCTCCTACAATGAGCAGTTCTTC. Full variable domain (missing parts from reference TRBV11-2 and TRBJ2-1): EAGVAQSPRYKIIEKRQSVAFWCNPISGHATLYWYQQILGQGPKLLIQFQNNGVVDDSQLPKDRFSAERLKGVDSTLKIQPAKLEDSAVYLCASSSFPRGLSSSYNEQFFGPGTRLTVL.

The chain combines TRBV29-1 with TRBJ2-1; D is undetermined. V lost 3 bases, J lost 8 bases, and 8 bases lay in between. Germline V gene sequence: CDR1 SQVTM, CDR2 ANQGSEA. This CDR3 is 11 amino acids long. The CDR3, as DNA: TGCAGCGTTGATGAGGTCGATGAGCAGTTCTTC. It encodes CSVDEVDEQFF.

The chain couples TRBV30 to TRBJ2-2; D perhaps matches TRBD1 (5 bases). Germline V gives CDR1 GTSNPN, CDR2 SVGIG (reference sequence). With 1 base removed from V and 8 bases from J, the gap between germline ends came to 14 bases. There are 14 residues in the CDR3. CDR3 amino acids: CAWSAGPPVGELFF. The CDR3 bases are TGTGCCTGGAGTGCAGGGCCGCCCGTGGGGGAGCTGTTTTTT.

This clone was seen a single time. The J gene is TRBJ2-1, the V gene TRBV5-6; TRBD2 matches 8 bases. Looked up from germline, CDR1 is SGHDT and CDR2 is YYEEEE. CDR3 length: 12 residues. Trimming at V came to 3 bases and at J to 12 bases, leaving 5 bases not matched to a gene. The CDR3 protein is CASSSRLALQFF. As DNA, the CDR3 is TGTGCCAGCAGCTCTAGACTAGCGTTGCAGTTCTTC.

This chain links TRBV27 with TRBJ2-1; 9 bases are shared with TRBD2. V shed 3 bases and J 9 bases; nucleotides not matched to a gene: 12. The V gene's germline CDR1 is MNHEY and CDR2 SMNVEV (reference sequence). CDR3 size: 16 residues. Here the CDR3 reads CASSFRWAGGLSEQFF. CDR3 coding DNA: TGTGCCAGCAGTTTTCGGTGGGCGGGGGGGCTATCTGAGCAGTTCTTC.

V is TRBV25-1 and J is TRBJ2-5, with 8 bases lining up with TRBD1. Germline V lookup: CDR1 MGHDK, CDR2 SYGVNS. CDR3 size: 15 residues. The trim removed 6 bases at V and 10 bases at J, leaving 16 bases unmatched. CDR3 nucleotides: TGTGCCAGCAGCTCCCCCAGGGGGCCTAAGATGGGCCAGTACTTC. It translates to CASSSPRGPKMGQYF.